Sequencing of this T cell receptor beta chain was carried out in a study of CD8 T cells in ankylosing spondylitis. Study-wide points: Characteristic, it appeared, of ankylosing spondylitis blood was a TCR beta motif of seven or eight highly homologous variants. Reactive arthritis synovial fluid and blood previously showed some of these motif variants. Disease-linked clones proved CD8+ and comparatively uncommon in peripheral blood.

Germline V CDR1 and CDR2: MNHNY, SVGAGI (reference sequence). This CDR3 has 12 residues. Trimming removed 6 bases from V and 3 bases from J, with 8 bases in between. Libraries of TCR beta came from quantitative 5'-RACE with molecular barcodes. TCRdb re-derived calls from the 5' RACE reads in MiXCR, one entry per CDR3 protein. The table records 470,000 or so distinct CDR3 sequences, roughly 27% of them present only once. This clonotype was detected a few times. Its target is unknown. This receptor was identified in a male donor with ankylosing spondylitis. The chain couples TRBV6-6 to TRBJ1-2, with D possibly TRBD1 on 5 matching bases. Material: blood, either unsorted or a sorted T cell fraction (not recorded which). The CDR3 sequence: CASRLGDYGYTF. For the CDR3, the DNA is TGTGCCAGCAGGTTAGGGGACTATGGCTACACCTTC.